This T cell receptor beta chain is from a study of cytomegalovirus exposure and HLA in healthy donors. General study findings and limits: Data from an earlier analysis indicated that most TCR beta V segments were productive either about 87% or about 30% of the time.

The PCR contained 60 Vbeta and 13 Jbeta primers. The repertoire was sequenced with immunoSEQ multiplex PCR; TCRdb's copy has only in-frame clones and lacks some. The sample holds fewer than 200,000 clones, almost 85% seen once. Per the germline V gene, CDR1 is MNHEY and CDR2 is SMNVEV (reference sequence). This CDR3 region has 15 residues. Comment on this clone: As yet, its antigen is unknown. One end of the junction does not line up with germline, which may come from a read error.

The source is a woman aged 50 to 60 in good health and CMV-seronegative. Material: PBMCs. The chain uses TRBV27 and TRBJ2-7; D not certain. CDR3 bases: TGTTCCAGCAGTTTAGGAGTGAAGAGCTCCTACGAGCAGTACTTC. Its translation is CSSSLGVKSSYEQYF.